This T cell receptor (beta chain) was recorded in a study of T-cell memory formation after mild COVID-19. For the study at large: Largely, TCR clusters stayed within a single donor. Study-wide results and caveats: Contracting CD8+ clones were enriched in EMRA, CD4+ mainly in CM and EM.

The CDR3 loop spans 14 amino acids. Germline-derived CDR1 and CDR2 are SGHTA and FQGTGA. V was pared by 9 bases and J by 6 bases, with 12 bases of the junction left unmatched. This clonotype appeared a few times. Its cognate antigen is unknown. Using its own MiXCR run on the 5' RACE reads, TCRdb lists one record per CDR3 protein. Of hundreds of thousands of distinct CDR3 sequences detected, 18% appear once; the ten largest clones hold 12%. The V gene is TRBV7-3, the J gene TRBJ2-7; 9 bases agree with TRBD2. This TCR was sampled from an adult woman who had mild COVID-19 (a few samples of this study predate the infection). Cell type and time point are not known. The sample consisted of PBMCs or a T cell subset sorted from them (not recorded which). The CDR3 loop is CARKILAGVCEQYF. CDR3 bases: TGTGCCAGGAAGATATTAGCGGGAGTGTGCGAGCAGTACTTC.